The clone carrying this TCR beta chain was counted only a few times. The antigen is undetermined. Sequencing relied on immunoSEQ assay v3.0, run at survey level. Sequenced by immunoSEQ multiplex PCR; TCRdb stores in-frame clones only, minus some. The data show 40,000 to 50,000 clones, over 90% seen once. The record originates from a study of long-term antiretroviral therapy in people with HIV. Study-wide results and caveats: All blood samples came from the years 2004 to 2017, possibly under older ART regimens.

Germline V gene lookup returns CDR1 SGHRS and CDR2 YFSETQ. The CDR3 is made up of 15 amino acids. V was trimmed by 0 bases and J by 6 bases, leaving 14 bases between them. The source is a man younger than 45 with HIV. The material was unsorted PBMCs, obtained 9.2 years after starting antiretroviral therapy. The chain employs TRBV5-1 and TRBJ2-3, with D maybe TRBD2 (5 bases). Here the CDR3 reads CASSLGVGDVDTQYF. The DNA of the CDR3 is TGCGCCAGCAGCTTGGGGGTCGGGGATGTGGATACGCAGTATTTT.